Included here is one TCR beta chain sequence, with context. Its cognate antigen is unknown. These data originate in a study of shared clonotypes between healthy human individuals. Points from the study as a whole: Rarefaction showed sorted-subset sequencing was incomplete despite large depth. Clonotype sharing levels among donors were expected to vary with sequencing depth.

The repertoire was sequenced with immunoSEQ multiplex PCR; TCRdb's copy has only in-frame clones and lacks some. The sample contains 2 million to 2.5 million clones, 90% to 96% of which appear only once. The sample comprised naive CD4+ T cells sorted from blood. The subset was: CD45RA+ positively selected. The receptor was derived from a young man in good health.

This CDR3 reads CASSSPPRNTGELFF. CDR3 DNA sequence: TGTGCCAGCAGTTCCCCTCCCCGAAACACCGGGGAGCTGTTTTTT. The rearrangement uses TRBV28 and TRBJ2-2; D not resolved. The V end was cut by 4 bases, the J end by 2 bases, with 11 bases between. Germline V lookup: CDR1 MDHEN, CDR2 SYDVKM. CDR3 length: 15 amino acids.